The entry that follows covers one T cell receptor (beta chain) sequence. Its antigen target is currently unknown. One base away there is no much larger clone; base qualities are not given. The sample belongs to a study of T cells in Graves' hyperthyroidism and ophthalmopathy (dated by TCRdb to the late 2010s). Regarding the complete study: Peripheral blood samples were taken at initial diagnosis, before any treatment was given. Prospective prediction of ophthalmopathy was tested in an independent validation cohort of approximately 18 hyperthyroidism patients and 17 patients who later progressed to ophthalmopathy. The study also compared thyroid tissue and blood T-cell repertoires from several Graves' hyperthyroidism patients. For training and testing, the 80 to 100 patients in the discovery cohort were randomly divided in a 7:3 ratio. TCR Vbeta CDR3 sequencing of 135 peripheral blood samples (fewer than 45 ophthalmopathy, 70 to 85 hyperthyroidism and roughly 17 progressor patients) is reported in the paper. After sampling, hyperthyroidism patients received methimazole starting at 30 mg daily, and ophthalmopathy patients received high-dose intravenous methylprednisolone. To identify TCR V-J signatures that set the groups apart, the researchers used a discovery cohort of about a hundred patients, made up of around 42 with Graves' ophthalmopathy and around 58 with stable Graves' hyperthyroidism.

What the work shows at the level of the full study, not this receptor alone: In validation, the model predicted progression to ophthalmopathy with roughly 66% sensitivity and around 72% specificity, a median of about six months before onset. Ophthalmopathy was separated from stable hyperthyroidism by a 13 V-J signature model, with over 85% sensitivity and 81% to 82% specificity obtained in cross-validation and 80%/75% obtained in testing. No statistical method was used to set the sample size in advance, and investigators knew the group allocation. Blood samples also contained most of the expanded thyroid clonotypes (frequency above 0.001), which suggests that blood repertoires may reflect thyroid immune responses.

Moderately to severely active disease, a Clinical Activity Score of at least 3, a NOSPECS grade of at least 4, and a duration under 3 months were present in ophthalmopathy patients. Patients with uncontrolled infections, other autoimmune diseases, pregnancy or lactation were excluded. Diagnoses relied on clinical symptoms, serum thyroxine and TRAb, thyroid ultrasound and orbital computed tomography. PBMCs were separated from about 10 ml of fresh peripheral blood using Ficoll-Paque density gradient centrifugation. Total RNA was extracted with Trizol reagent, and quality was checked on an Agilent 2100 Bioanalyzer. The TCR beta CDR3 regions were amplified from RNA transcripts. For the first round of RT-PCR on the TCR CDR3, the HTBI primer set was used together with the Qiagen OneStep RT-PCR kit. A second multiplex PCR round built the libraries, followed by size selection and purification. Libraries were sequenced paired-end with 100 bp reads on an Illumina HiSeq2000. The original methods were these. SOAPnuke was used to process the raw data, with reads discarded if the reads contained adapters or uncalled bases, had a mean Phred below 15, or lacked an exact constant-primer or identifier match. High-quality paired reads were merged with COPE v1.2.5, and unique nucleotide sequences were defined as clonotypes. MiTCR v1.1 was used to align the clonotypes against IMGT TRBV, TRBD and TRBJ reference segments. The analysis was restricted to V-J combinations with a frequency above 0.0001, which together covered roughly 99% of the repertoires. A TCS score was defined as the ratio of F50 (clonal expansion) to E x V (chaos), with BLOSUM62-based TCRdist applied between CDR3 peptides within each V-J. Welch's t-statistics and random forest reduced roughly 540 V-J features to 10 to 15, which were used in a naive Bayes classifier (R e1071). Thyroid-blood repertoire similarity was quantified with the Morisita-Horn index. TCRdb redid the processing of the public reads, applying fastp at Q25 and MiXCR, and retained in-frame beta chains. Each record represents a unique CDR3 protein, reported with the most common genes and DNA among its rows. These V and J calls derive from TCRdb rather than the authors' analysis. Across this sample there are 37,000 or so distinct CDR3 sequences, with under 60% seen only once. The ten largest clonotypes hold roughly 15% of the sample.

Between the V and J ends, shortened by 3 bases and 10 bases respectively, the junction contains 15 bases. CDR1 and CDR2 were assigned from the germline V gene (reference sequence) as DFQATT and SNEGSKA. Measured from the cysteine to the phenylalanine, the CDR3 is 12 residues long. Only the CDR3 portion is preserved as DNA: 36 bases, with reading frame beginning at the first base. The TCR originated in a man between 40 and 49 years old with Graves' ophthalmopathy. The rearrangement combines TRBV20-1 with TRBJ1-1; the D gene is perhaps TRBD1, from 5 matching bases. The source material was blood. The CDR3 has the sequence CSASVKRDAAFF. The nucleotide sequence is given as TGCAGTGCTAGCGTTAAGCGGGACGCAGCTTTCTTT.